The 12 T cell receptor beta chains below all came from one sample that was sequenced in a study of cytomegalovirus exposure and HLA in healthy donors (dated by TCRdb to about 2017). Library prep was done by the immunoSEQ multiplex PCR assay. For the multiplex PCR, a mixture combining 60 forward primers for TCR Vbeta segments and 13 reverse primers for TCR Jbeta segments was used. TCRdb carries this immuneACCESS record with in-frame sequences only. Its versions omit some clonotypes, under half of them owing to an unresolved V gene in the studies checked, with the rest unexplained. The sample profile shows 150,000 to 160,000 clones; around 70% of them were found once. The top ten clones comprise around 1.9% of the sample. The material sequenced was PBMCs. The receptor set was obtained from a man aged 30 to 39 in good health and CMV-seronegative.

This chain links TRBV5-4 with TRBJ2-1; 7 bases are a match to TRBD2. This CDR3 has 12 amino acids. Germline V gene data show CDR1 as SGHNT and CDR2 as YYREEE (reference sequence). V was clipped by 0 bases and J by 10 bases; unmatched bases: 1. DNA for the CDR3: TGTGCCAGCAGCTTGGGTAGCGGGGAGCAGTTCTTC. It translates to CASSLGSGEQFF.

This clone has just a few counts. The rearrangement uses TRBV15 and TRBJ2-2; D call uncertain. CDR1 is LNHNV and CDR2 is YYDKDF in the germline V gene (reference sequence). V lost 3 bases and J 1 base, leaving 9 bases between the germline ends. The CDR3 contains 15 residues. The chain's CDR3 is CATSRPNRNTGELFF. Written as DNA, the CDR3 is TGTGCCACCAGCAGGCCTAACAGGAACACCGGGGAGCTGTTTTTT.

V and J are TRBV2 and TRBJ2-1; unclear D gene. The CDR3 runs to 14 residues. Trimming took 7 bases from V and 2 from J, leaving 12 bases between them. Germline lookup yields CDR1 SNHLY and CDR2 FYNNEI. CDR3 nucleotide sequence: TGTGCCAGCAATGGGCAGCTCACCTACAATGAGCAGTTCTTC. Encoded protein: CASNGQLTYNEQFF.

The rearrangement joins TRBV28 to TRBJ1-1; D might be TRBD1 (6 bases). The germline CDR1 and CDR2 sequences are MDHEN and SYDVKM. Trimming pared 6 bases from V and 10 bases from J, leaving 27 bases between. This CDR3 comprises 16 residues. The CDR3 region is CASSSEQGEGYSRAFF. The CDR3, as DNA: TGTGCCAGCAGCTCAGAACAGGGAGAGGGCTATTCTCGAGCTTTCTTT.

V is TRBV20-1 and J is TRBJ2-1; D gene unclear. CDR3 length: 11 residues. CDR1 is DFQATT, CDR2 SNEGSKA, per germline (reference sequence). V was cut by 5 bases and J by 4 bases, with 6 bases left in between. DNA of the CDR3: TGCAGTGCTCCTCAGTACAATGAGCAGTTCTTC. Translation: CSAPQYNEQFF.

The chain combines TRBV5-1 with TRBJ2-1; perhaps TRBD2 as D (6 bases). The CDR3 length is 16 residues. The V end lost 2 bases, the J end lost 2 bases, and 14 bases lay between the germline ends. Looked up from germline, CDR1 is SGHRS and CDR2 is YFSETQ. CDR3 sequence: CASSLNPGTPYNEQFF. CDR3 in DNA: TGCGCCAGCAGCTTAAATCCTGGGACTCCCTACAATGAGCAGTTCTTC.

This clone was seen just once. Sequence at one end of the junction differs from germline and may be a read error. This chain links TRBV6-5 with TRBJ1-2; weak D call: TRBD1 (6 bases). Germline-derived CDR1 and CDR2 are MNHEY and SVGAGI. There are 12 residues in the CDR3. The CDR3 region is CASRSQGWGYPF. In DNA form, the CDR3 reads TGTGCCAGCAGATCACAGGGCTGGGGCTACCCCTTC.

The gene calls are TRBV9 and TRBJ2-7; D is perhaps TRBD2 (6 bases). Germline lookup yields CDR1 SGDLS and CDR2 YYNGEE. V shed 3 bases and J shed 4 bases, with 11 bases lying between them. The CDR3 consists of 13 residues. CDR3 coding DNA: TGTGCCAGCAGCGCCACTGGGACTTACGAGCAGTACTTC. Its translation is CASSATGTYEQYF.

This clone appeared a few times. The chain has TRBV10-3 and TRBJ1-1, with D uncertain. Trimming took off 2 bases at V and 2 bases at J, with 6 bases between the two ends. Germline V lookup: CDR1 ENHRY, CDR2 SYGVKD. This CDR3 spans 13 amino acids. CDR3 DNA: TGTGCCATCAGTGAGCAAATTAACACTGAAGCTTTCTTT. Its translation: CAISEQINTEAFF.

The J gene is TRBJ1-4, the V gene TRBV7-9, with 7 bases fitting TRBD1. J lost 5 bases, V lost 4 bases, and 7 bases had no gene match. CDR3 length: 15 amino acids. CDR1 SEHNR and CDR2 FQNEAQ come from the germline V gene (reference sequence). The CDR3, as DNA: TGTGCCAGCAGCTCCTGGACAGGCGTAAATGAAAAACTGTTTTTT. Protein product: CASSSWTGVNEKLFF.

CDR3 DNA sequence: TGCGCCAGCAGCTCCCCCGGGGGGAAGATCTACGAGCAGTACTTC. Protein: CASSSPGGKIYEQYF. This chain links TRBV4-1 with TRBJ2-7, with TRBD2 matching 7 bases. The CDR3 extends over 15 amino acids. Germline V lookup: CDR1 MGHRA, CDR2 YSYEKL. Unmatched junction bases numbered 10, after V lost 5 bases and J lost 3 bases.

The V and J genes are TRBV6-1 and TRBJ1-5, with D possibly TRBD1 on 5 matching bases. Germline loops: CDR1 MNHNS, CDR2 SASEGT. The CDR3 is made up of 14 amino acids. V was clipped by 0 bases and J by 6 bases, with 9 bases between them. The CDR3 DNA follows: TGTGCCAGCAGTGAAGCTTCGGGGGTTCAGCCCCAGCATTTT. It is translated as CASSEASGVQPQHF.